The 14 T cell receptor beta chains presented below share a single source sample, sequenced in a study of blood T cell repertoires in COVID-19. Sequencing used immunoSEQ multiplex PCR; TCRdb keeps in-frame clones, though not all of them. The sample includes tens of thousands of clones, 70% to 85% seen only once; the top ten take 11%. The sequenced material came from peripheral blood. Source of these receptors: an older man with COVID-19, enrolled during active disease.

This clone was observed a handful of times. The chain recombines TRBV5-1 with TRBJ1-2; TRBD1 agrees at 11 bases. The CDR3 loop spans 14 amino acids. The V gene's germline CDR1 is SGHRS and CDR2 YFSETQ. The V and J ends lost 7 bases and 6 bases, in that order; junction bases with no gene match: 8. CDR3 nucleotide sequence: TGCGCCAGCGGACAGGGGGCTTTACGGGATGGCTACACCTTC. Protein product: CASGQGALRDGYTF.

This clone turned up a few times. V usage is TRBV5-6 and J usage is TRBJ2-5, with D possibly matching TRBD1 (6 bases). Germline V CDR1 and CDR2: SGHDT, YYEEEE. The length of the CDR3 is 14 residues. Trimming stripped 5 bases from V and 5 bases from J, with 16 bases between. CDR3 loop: CASRGGARGETQYF. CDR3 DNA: TGTGCCAGCAGGGGCGGAGCTAGGGGGGAGACCCAGTACTTC.

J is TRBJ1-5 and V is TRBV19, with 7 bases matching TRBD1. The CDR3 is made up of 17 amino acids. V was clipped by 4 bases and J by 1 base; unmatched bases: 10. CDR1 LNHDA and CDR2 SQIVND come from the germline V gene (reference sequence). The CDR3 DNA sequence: TGTGCCAGTAGTAGCTCCAGGGGGGAGAGGAGCAATCAGCCCCAGCATTTT. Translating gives CASSSSRGERSNQPQHF.

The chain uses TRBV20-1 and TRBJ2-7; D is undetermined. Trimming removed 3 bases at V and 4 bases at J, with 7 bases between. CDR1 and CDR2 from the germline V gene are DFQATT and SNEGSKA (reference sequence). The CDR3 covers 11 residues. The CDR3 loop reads CSASEEYEQYV. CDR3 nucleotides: TGCAGTGCTAGTGAGGAGTACGAGCAGTACGTC.

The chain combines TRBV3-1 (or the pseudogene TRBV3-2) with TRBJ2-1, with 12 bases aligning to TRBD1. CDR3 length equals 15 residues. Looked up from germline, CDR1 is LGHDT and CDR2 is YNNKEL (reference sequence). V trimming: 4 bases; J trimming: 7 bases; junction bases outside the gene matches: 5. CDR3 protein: CASSPGQGAGNEQFF. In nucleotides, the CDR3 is TGTGCCAGCAGCCCGGGACAGGGGGCCGGGAATGAGCAGTTCTTC.

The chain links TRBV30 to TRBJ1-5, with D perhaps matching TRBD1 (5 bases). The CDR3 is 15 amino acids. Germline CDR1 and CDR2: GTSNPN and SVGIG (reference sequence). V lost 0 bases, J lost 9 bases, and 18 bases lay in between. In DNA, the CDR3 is TGTGCCTGGAGTGTTTGGGGGGTATCCTCTAGGCCCCAGCATTTT. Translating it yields CAWSVWGVSSRPQHF.

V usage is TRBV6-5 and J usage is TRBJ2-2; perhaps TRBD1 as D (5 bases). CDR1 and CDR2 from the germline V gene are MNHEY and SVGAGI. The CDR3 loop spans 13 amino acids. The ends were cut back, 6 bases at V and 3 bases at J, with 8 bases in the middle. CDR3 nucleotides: TGTGCCAGCAGCCCGACAGACACCGGGGAGCTGTTTTTT. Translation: CASSPTDTGELFF.

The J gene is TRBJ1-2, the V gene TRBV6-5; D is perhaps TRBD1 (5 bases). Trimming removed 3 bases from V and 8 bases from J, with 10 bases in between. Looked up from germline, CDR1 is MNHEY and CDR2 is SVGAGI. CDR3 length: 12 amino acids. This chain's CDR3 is CASSYQGGGYTF. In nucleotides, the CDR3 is TGTGCCAGCAGTTATCAGGGAGGCGGCTACACCTTC.

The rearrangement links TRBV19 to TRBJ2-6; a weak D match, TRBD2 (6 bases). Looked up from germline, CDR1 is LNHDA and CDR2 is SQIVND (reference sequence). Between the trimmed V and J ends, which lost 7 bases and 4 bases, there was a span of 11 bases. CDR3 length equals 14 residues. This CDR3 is CASKEGRGANVLTF. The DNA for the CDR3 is TGTGCCAGTAAGGAGGGTCGGGGGGCCAACGTCCTGACTTTC.

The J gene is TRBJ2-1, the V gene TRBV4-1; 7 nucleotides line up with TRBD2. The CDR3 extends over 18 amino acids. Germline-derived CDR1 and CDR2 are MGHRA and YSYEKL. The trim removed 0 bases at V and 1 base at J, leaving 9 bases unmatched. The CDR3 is CASSQERPLRGSYNEQFF. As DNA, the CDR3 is TGCGCCAGCAGCCAAGAACGCCCGTTGCGGGGGTCCTACAATGAGCAGTTCTTC.

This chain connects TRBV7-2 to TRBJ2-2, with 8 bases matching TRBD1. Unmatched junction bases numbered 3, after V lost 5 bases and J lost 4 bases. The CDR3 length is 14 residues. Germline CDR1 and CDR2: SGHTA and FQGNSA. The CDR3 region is CASSLTGGTGELFF. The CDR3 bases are TGTGCCAGCAGCCTCACAGGGGGCACCGGGGAGCTGTTTTTT.

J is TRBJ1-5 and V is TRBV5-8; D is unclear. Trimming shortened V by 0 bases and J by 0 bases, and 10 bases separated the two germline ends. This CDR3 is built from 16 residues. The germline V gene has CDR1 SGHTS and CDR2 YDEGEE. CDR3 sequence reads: CASSLGEGHSNQPQHF. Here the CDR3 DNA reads TGTGCCAGCAGCTTGGGAGAGGGCCATAGCAATCAGCCCCAGCATTTT.

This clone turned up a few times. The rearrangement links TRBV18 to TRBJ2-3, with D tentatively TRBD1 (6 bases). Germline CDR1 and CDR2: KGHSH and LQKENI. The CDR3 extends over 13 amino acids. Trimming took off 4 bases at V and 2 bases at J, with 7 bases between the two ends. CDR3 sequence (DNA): TGTGCCAGCTCACTGGGGGCCACAGATACGCAGTATTTT. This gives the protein CASSLGATDTQYF.

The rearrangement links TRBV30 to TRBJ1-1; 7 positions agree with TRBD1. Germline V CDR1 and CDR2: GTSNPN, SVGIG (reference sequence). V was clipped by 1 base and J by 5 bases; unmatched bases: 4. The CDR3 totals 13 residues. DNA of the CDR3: TGTGCCTGGAGTGGACAGGGTGGGACTGAAGCTTTCTTT. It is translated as CAWSGQGGTEAFF.